The 14 T cell receptor beta chains below come from one sample, sequenced in a study of T-cell reconstitution after alpha-beta-depleted transplantation in children. Using unique molecular identifiers, the investigators prepared the TCRbeta library. TCRdb reprocessed the PCR reads via MiXCR and lists one record per CDR3 protein. This table has about 360,000 distinct CDR3 sequences, 13% appearing once. The sample in question was PBMCs, obtained from the stem cell graft. These receptors originate from a human donor who donated a stem cell graft to a child with Fanconi anemia.

This rearrangement joins TRBV10-3 to TRBJ2-7, with 9 bases matching TRBD1. This CDR3 region has 14 residues. J gave up 6 bases and V 6 bases, and 9 bases lay outside the gene matches. Germline-derived CDR1 and CDR2 are ENHRY and SYGVKD. CDR3 sequence (DNA): TGTGCCATCAGGGCCGGGACAGGGCCCTCCGAGCAGTACTTC. Encoded protein: CAIRAGTGPSEQYF.

V is TRBV18 and J is TRBJ2-2; D unresolved. V was trimmed by 10 bases and J by 1 base, leaving 4 bases between them. The CDR3 extends over 11 amino acids. From germline, CDR1 is KGHSH and CDR2 LQKENI. The CDR3 nucleotides are TGTGCCAACATGAACACCGGGGAGCTGTTTTTT. Amino acids: CANMNTGELFF.

The rearrangement joins TRBV10-3 to TRBJ2-7; possibly TRBD1 for D (6 bases). CDR3 length: 16 amino acids. V shed 3 bases and J shed 0 bases, with 15 bases lying between them. CDR1 ENHRY and CDR2 SYGVKD come from the germline V gene. The CDR3 region has the DNA TGTGCCATCAGTGACCTGGGACAACCGTCCTCCTACGAGCAGTACTTC. This codes for CAISDLGQPSSYEQYF.

There are many counts of this clonotype. The V and J genes are TRBV20-1 and TRBJ1-6, with TRBD1 as a possible D gene (5 bases). CDR3 length: 13 residues. Between the trimmed V and J ends, which lost 4 bases and 12 bases, there was a span of 16 bases. CDR1 is DFQATT, CDR2 SNEGSKA, per germline (reference sequence). The CDR3 nucleotides are TGCAGTGCTACCAAGGGGAAGTACGAACCCCTCCACTTT. Its protein product is CSATKGKYEPLHF.

Only a few counts were recorded for this clonotype. The DNA of the CDR3 is TGTGCCAGCAGTTTAGGCCCCGAAGGCGAGCAGTACGTC. Translated: CASSLGPEGEQYV. This rearrangement joins TRBV28 to TRBJ2-7; D is uncertain. V was cut by 2 bases and J by 6 bases, with 11 bases left in between. The CDR3 is made up of 13 amino acids. Germline V lookup: CDR1 MDHEN, CDR2 SYDVKM.

The V and J genes are TRBV7-9 and TRBJ2-1; 12 bases line up with TRBD2. V lost 3 bases and J lost 10; bases outside the gene matches: 4. CDR3 length equals 14 residues. Per the germline V gene, CDR1 is SEHNR and CDR2 is FQNEAQ (reference sequence). The DNA of the CDR3 is TGTGCCAGCAGCTTTCTAGCGGGGGGGCAAGAGCAGTTCTTC. Translated, it gives CASSFLAGGQEQFF.

The chain is built from TRBV28 and TRBJ2-7, with D unresolved. The CDR3 totals 13 residues. Germline CDR1 and CDR2: MDHEN and SYDVKM. V was cut by 4 bases and J by 2 bases, with 9 bases left in between. CDR3 amino acids: CASSSFAAYEQYV. As DNA, the CDR3 is TGTGCCAGCAGTTCCTTTGCTGCCTACGAGCAGTACGTC.

This clonotype was found a few times. The chain combines TRBV2 with TRBJ1-5; D call uncertain. There are 14 residues in the CDR3. Germline V gives CDR1 SNHLY, CDR2 FYNNEI. With 6 bases removed from V and 6 bases from J, the gap between germline ends came to 15 bases. CDR3: CASSREGGGQPQHF. CDR3 bases: TGTGCCAGCAGCCGGGAGGGCGGAGGTCAGCCCCAGCATTTT.

This clonotype was seen a few times. The rearrangement joins TRBV20-1 to TRBJ2-3, with 7 bases that match TRBD2. There are 12 residues in the CDR3. CDR1 DFQATT and CDR2 SNEGSKA come from the germline V gene (reference sequence). V lost 4 bases to trimming and J lost 4 bases; unmatched junction nucleotides: 2. The CDR3 sequence is CSATLAADTQYF. CDR3 DNA sequence: TGCAGTGCTACTCTAGCGGCAGATACGCAGTATTTT.

This clonotype showed up many times. The chain carries TRBV6-2 or TRBV6-3 and TRBJ2-3; D gene ambiguous. V was pared by 6 bases and J by 3 bases, with 10 bases between. CDR1 is MNHEY, CDR2 SVGEGT, per germline. CDR3 size: 13 residues. CDR3 DNA sequence: TGTGCCAGCAGCTTTTCCGCGACAGATACGCAGTATTTT. Amino acid sequence: CASSFSATDTQYF.

V gene TRBV20-1 combines with J gene TRBJ1-6, with TRBD1 matching over 8 bases. The CDR3 is 15 amino acids. The V gene's germline CDR1 is DFQATT and CDR2 SNEGSKA (reference sequence). Germline trimming cut 4 bases from V and 5 bases from J; bases unmatched to any gene: 7. CDR3 in amino acids: CSATQGASHNSPLHF. CDR3 sequence (DNA): TGCAGTGCTACCCAGGGGGCCTCTCATAATTCACCCCTCCACTTT.

V and J are TRBV7-7 and TRBJ2-5; 7 bases align to TRBD1. The CDR3 totals 16 residues. The junction had 10 bases not matched to a gene; V was cut back by 0 bases and J by 6 bases. Germline V gene lookup returns CDR1 SSHAT and CDR2 FNYEAQ (reference sequence). The CDR3: CASSLAPPRQGQTQYF. The CDR3 region has the DNA TGTGCCAGCAGCTTAGCCCCCCCCCGACAGGGACAGACCCAGTACTTC. The full variable domain, completed using reference TRBV7-7 and TRBJ2-5, is GAGVSQSPRYKVTKRGQDVTLRCDPISSHATLYWYQQALGQGPEFLTYFNYEAQPDKSGLPSDRFSAERPEGSISTLTIQRTEQRDSAMYRCASSLAPPRQGQTQYFGPGTRLLVL.

This clonotype was observed a handful of times. The rearrangement joins TRBV19 to TRBJ1-1, with a possible D match to TRBD1 (5 bases). Germline assignment: CDR1 LNHDA and CDR2 SQIVND (reference sequence). The length of the CDR3 is 13 residues. Trimming stripped 9 bases from V and 0 bases from J, with 11 bases between. CDR3 residues: CASREGLNTEAFF. For the CDR3, the DNA is TGTGCCAGCAGGGAGGGGTTGAACACTGAAGCTTTCTTT.

This clonotype has a count of ten or more. An end of the junction does not agree with germline; a read error may underlie this. The chain couples TRBV5-1 to TRBJ2-2, with a possible D match to TRBD1 (6 bases). Looked up from germline, CDR1 is SGHRS and CDR2 is YFSETQ. This CDR3 has 15 residues. The CDR3 sequence is CASSAGTLNPGELFF. In DNA form, the CDR3 reads TGCGCCAGCAGCGCCGGGACACTGAACCCCGGGGAGCTGTTTTTT.